This T cell receptor beta chain was captured in a study of cytomegalovirus exposure and HLA in healthy donors. Germline lookup yields CDR1 MGHRA and CDR2 YSYEKL. V lost 6 bases, J lost 2 bases, and 17 bases lay in between. CDR3 size: 15 residues. PCR amplification relied on 60 Vbeta primers (plus 13 Jbeta primers). Generated by immunoSEQ multiplex PCR, the TCRdb table keeps only in-frame clones and is missing some. The sample consists of about 160,000 clones, roughly four fifths of them appearing once. This sequence originates from a man aged 50 to 60 in good health and CMV-seropositive. Sequencing was performed on PBMCs. J is TRBJ2-7 and V is TRBV4-1, with D perhaps TRBD1 (5 bases). The CDR3 nucleotides read TGCGCCAGCAGTCCTTACAGGCTTAAAACCTACGAGCAGTACTTC. Residues: CASSPYRLKTYEQYF.